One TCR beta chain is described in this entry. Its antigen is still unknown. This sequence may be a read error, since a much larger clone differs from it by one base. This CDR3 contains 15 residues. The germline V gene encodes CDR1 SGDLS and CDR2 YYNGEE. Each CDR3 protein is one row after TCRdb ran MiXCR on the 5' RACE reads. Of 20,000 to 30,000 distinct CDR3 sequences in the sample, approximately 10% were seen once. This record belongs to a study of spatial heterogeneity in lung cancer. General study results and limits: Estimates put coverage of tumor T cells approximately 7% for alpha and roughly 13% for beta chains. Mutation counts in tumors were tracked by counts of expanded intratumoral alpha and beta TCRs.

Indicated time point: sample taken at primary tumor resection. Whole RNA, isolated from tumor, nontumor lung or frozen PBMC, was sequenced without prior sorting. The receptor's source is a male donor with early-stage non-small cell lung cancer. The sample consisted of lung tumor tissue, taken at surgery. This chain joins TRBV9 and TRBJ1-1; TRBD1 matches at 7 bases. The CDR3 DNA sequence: TGTGCCTGCAGCGTAGGGGGCCCAAGAGGCACTGAAGCTTTCTTT. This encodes CACSVGGPRGTEAFF.